This T cell receptor beta chain derives from a study of post-analysis software for immune sequencing data (dated by TCRdb to between 2015 and 2016). For context, the study as a whole: Recorded disease courses included relapsing-remitting, secondary progressive and progressive-relapsing multiple sclerosis, with some patients lacking subtype annotation. The patient repertoires were compared against 10 to 12 previously published healthy control repertoires obtained from donors aged about 6 to 28 years. A subset of samples was prepared in parallel using single-end sample barcoding, then pooled and co-amplified after Illumina adapter ligation. Broader findings and caveats from the paper: Multiple sclerosis patients had significantly lower normalized Chao1 diversity than controls, a result that suggests substantial peripheral T-cell clonal expansion. Direct clustering with F measure showed strong co-clustering of samples prepared in the same batch, prompting a batch-effect correction. The multiple sclerosis patient group was slightly younger than the control group.

According to the study, the label for this sample's time point signals: second blood draw from one MS patient after hematopoietic stem cell transplantation. TCR beta repertoires were profiled from peripheral blood of roughly 13 young patients with multiple sclerosis to demonstrate the VDJtools post-analysis software. The multiple sclerosis patients were children and adolescents ranging in age from roughly 6 to 15 years. Library construction relied on PCR. Instrument used: Illumina HiSeq 2500. To reduce PCR and sequencing biases, unique molecular identifiers were incorporated into the TCR beta cDNA libraries. About 500,000 cDNA molecules were obtained for every 1 to 10 million input T cells, so each molecule roughly corresponded to one T cell. The patient libraries were prepared and sequenced with the same protocol used for the earlier healthy control dataset. Within a given batch, samples were prepared together, multiplexed and sequenced on the same HiSeq lane. The original methods were these. Raw barcoded reads were processed with MIGEC, discarding single-read molecular identifier groups before consensus assembly and CDR3 extraction. VDJtools was used for post-analysis of the clonotype tables, with diversity normalized by down-sampling every dataset to the smallest sample size. To correct batch-related cross-sample contamination, repertoire overlap clustering matched CDR3 amino acid sequences but not nucleotide sequences. TCRdb reran the public reads through fastp at Q25 and MiXCR, keeping productive beta chains. Here each entry gathers all rows of one CDR3 protein and keeps the most common genes and DNA. TCRdb's processing, not the authors', yielded these V and J calls. The sample table holds around 160,000 distinct CDR3 sequences, of which approximately 35% were seen once. The top ten hold 25% to 35% of the sample.

In regard to this clonotype: Its antigen remains unidentified. No much larger clone exists at a distance of one base, and base qualities are not known.

Specimen: blood, collected after autologous hematopoietic stem cell transplantation. This receptor was identified in a girl aged 10 to 17 with multiple sclerosis. Donor details come from another sample of the same person, matched by shared clones.

The CDR3 sequence is CASSFPAGAGANVLTF. The DNA sequence reads TGTGCCAGCAGCTTTCCAGCGGGAGCTGGGGCCAACGTCCTGACTTTC. This receptor chain uses TRBV7-2 and TRBJ2-6, with 8 central nucleotides matching TRBD2. From its cysteine to its phenylalanine, the CDR3 spans 16 amino acids. Kept here is only the CDR3 DNA, which spans 48 bases and is read in frame from base 1. The germline V gene yields SGHTA for CDR1 and FQGNSA for CDR2. V is trimmed back by 3 bases and J by 2 bases, and the junction contains 3 bases that no gene match accounts for.